This TCR beta chain was captured in a study of OX40 agonist ivuxolimab in advanced cancers. TCRdb's copy holds only in-frame clones and misses some; the assay was immunoSEQ multiplex PCR. The sample carries roughly 68,000 clones, just over 85% recorded once. Germline V gives CDR1 SEHNR, CDR2 FQNEAQ (reference sequence). The germline V and J ends were trimmed by 10 bases and 6 bases, with 21 bases remaining between them. The CDR3 runs 14 residues. The receptor comes from an adult with an advanced solid tumor such as melanoma, head and neck, liver or kidney cancer. The source was CD4+ or CD8+ T cells sorted from blood, collected in a trial of the OX40 agonist ivuxolimab. The rearrangement joins TRBV7-9 to TRBJ1-2; a possible D gene is TRBD1 (6 bases). CDR3 loop: CAITFDRSGDGYTF. The CDR3 DNA reads as TGTGCCATTACGTTCGACAGGAGTGGTGATGGCTACACCTTC.